This T cell receptor beta chain was captured by sequencing in a study of vaccination and CD4 T cells after COVID-19. About the study: As a positive control, some control cultures were given a CEFX pool, while others were given an HIV-1 Nef pool or no peptide.

CDR3 length: 17 residues. Trimming took off 0 bases at V and 1 base at J, with 15 bases between the two ends. Germline CDR1 is LNHNV and CDR2 is YYDKDF (reference sequence). A note on this clonotype: Its matching antigen is unknown.

Findings of the study overall: For convalescent patients, a median around 90% of reactive clones surfaced exclusively after vaccination. Relatively small numbers of convalescent patients were studied, with no early post-infection timepoints included.

CD4+ T cells that had been cultured provided DNA sequenced with the Oncomine TCR Beta short-read assay. TCRdb fed the PCR reads into MiXCR, producing one record per CDR3 protein. The sample holds roughly 11,000 distinct CDR3 sequences; 44% are singletons and the top ten take 36%. Treatment noted: approximately nine-day PBMC culture with coronavirus spike peptide pools or control peptides (ViraFEST assay). The clonotype was recovered from a human donor who had recovered from COVID-19. The chain employs TRBV15 and TRBJ1-1, with D maybe TRBD1 (5 bases). Sequencing was done on a sample of CD4+ T cells from blood, cultured in vitro. The CDR3 DNA sequence: TGTGCCACCAGCAGAGAGAGATGGGACGGCCCGAACACTGAAGCTTTCTTT. It translates to CATSRERWDGPNTEAFF.